The 2 T cell receptor beta chains given below trace back to one sample, sequenced in a study of T cell repertoires in cytomegalovirus infection. TCRdb reprocessed the reads with MiXCR, giving one entry per CDR3 protein. The table includes roughly 320,000 distinct CDR3 sequences, over 7.5% detected once. What was sequenced was PBMCs. Receptor source: a human donor in good health (CMV status not recorded). Some clones in this sample may be carry-over from other donors' samples.

This clonotype was observed at least ten times. V gene TRBV7-2 combines with J gene TRBJ1-5; possibly TRBD1 for D (5 bases). Looked up from germline, CDR1 is SGHTA and CDR2 is FQGNSA. This CDR3 contains 14 residues. Trimming left V 4 bases short and J 5 bases short, with 12 bases between. This chain's CDR3 is CASSSGHGHQPQHF. As DNA, the CDR3 is TGTGCCAGCAGCTCCGGACACGGTCATCAGCCCCAGCATTTT.

This clonotype came up many times. The rearrangement joins TRBV7-2 to TRBJ1-5, with 7 bases identical to TRBD1. Trimming took 6 bases from V and 8 from J; bases not matched to a gene: 7. CDR1 and CDR2 from the germline V gene are SGHTA and FQGNSA. The CDR3 is 13 residues long. CDR3 sequence: CASSHGQEEPQHF. The CDR3 DNA sequence: TGTGCCAGCAGTCACGGACAGGAAGAGCCCCAGCATTTT.